This entry lists 4 T cell receptor beta chains sequenced from one sample in a study of blood T cell repertoires in COVID-19. Method: immunoSEQ multiplex PCR; TCRdb's copy keeps in-frame clones and lacks some. The table includes approximately 500,000 clones, roughly nine tenths detected once. The sequencing sample was made of peripheral blood. These receptors all come from a woman aged 50 to 60 with COVID-19, enrolled during active disease.

The chain links TRBV6-5 to TRBJ1-5; no clear D. The CDR3 spans 13 residues. Germline lookup yields CDR1 MNHEY and CDR2 SVGAGI. V was clipped by 6 bases and J by 6 bases, with 12 bases between them. The CDR3 here is CASREIPGQPQHF. The CDR3 DNA reads TGTGCCAGCAGGGAGATCCCTGGTCAGCCCCAGCATTTT.

The chain combines TRBV5-1 with TRBJ2-5, with D perhaps matching TRBD1 (6 bases). The CDR3 loop spans 14 amino acids. Deletions cut 4 bases from V and 2 bases from J, with 12 bases between. Germline V gene lookup returns CDR1 SGHRS and CDR2 YFSETQ. The CDR3 protein is CASSKQGIQETQYF. CDR3 in DNA: TGCGCCAGCAGCAAACAGGGAATACAAGAGACCCAGTACTTC.

J is TRBJ2-7 and V is TRBV6-6; tentative D call: TRBD1 (5 bases). This CDR3 has 14 residues. The germline V gene has CDR1 MNHNY and CDR2 SVGAGI (reference sequence). The V end was cut by 3 bases, the J end by 1 base, with 10 bases between. DNA for the CDR3: TGTGCCAGCAGTTATCGAGACAGATCCTACGAGCAGTACTTC. Translating gives CASSYRDRSYEQYF.

The chain carries TRBV28 and TRBJ2-1; perhaps TRBD1 as D (6 bases). Germline V gene data show CDR1 as MDHEN and CDR2 as SYDVKM. This CDR3 contains 15 residues. The ends were cut back, 6 bases at V and 9 bases at J, with 21 bases in the middle. The CDR3, as DNA: TGTGCCAGCAGGGCAAACAGGGCCCCGAGGGCTGAGCAGTTCTTC. Protein sequence: CASRANRAPRAEQFF.